This T cell receptor beta chain is drawn from a study of CD8 T cells in ankylosing spondylitis. In TCRdb, the 5' RACE reads were re-called with MiXCR into one record per CDR3 protein. Of fewer than 550,000 distinct CDR3 sequences in the sample, under 5.5% were seen once. Trimming cost V 5 bases and J 2 bases, with 9 bases left between them. CDR1 and CDR2 from the germline V gene are MNHNS and SASEGT. There are 13 residues in the CDR3. General observations from the study: For ankylosing spondylitis blood, a TCR beta motif of about 8 highly homologous variants appeared characteristic. Matched ankylosing spondylitis synovial fluid reportedly contained a significantly enriched population of disease-linked clones.

This clonotype was detected many times. Its antigen is still unknown. The chain uses TRBV6-1 and TRBJ1-2; a weak D match, TRBD1 (5 bases). Specimen: blood, either unsorted or a sorted T cell fraction (not recorded which). This sequence was found in a male donor with ankylosing spondylitis. The CDR3 sequence: CASSKTVNYGYTF. CDR3 in DNA: TGTGCCAGCAGTAAGACAGTAAACTATGGCTACACCTTC.